This T cell receptor beta chain was recorded in a study of T cell repertoires in cytomegalovirus infection. The CDR3 spans 16 residues. Per the germline V gene, CDR1 is SGHTA and CDR2 is FQGNSA. Unmatched junction bases numbered 3, after V lost 1 base and J lost 1 base. This clonotype was observed at least ten times. MiXCR, applied by TCRdb to the reads, yields one record per CDR3 protein. Counted here are around 280,000 distinct CDR3 sequences, roughly 13% occurring once; the ten biggest clones make up 8.5% to 10%. The source of this sequence is a human donor in good health (CMV status not recorded). Some clones in this sample may be carry-over from other donors' samples. This sequence joins TRBV7-2 and TRBJ1-1, with 10 bases aligning to TRBD1. The sample consisted of PBMCs. CDR3 sequence reads: CASSLVTGGRNTEAFF. CDR3 coding DNA: TGTGCCAGCAGCTTAGTGACAGGGGGCCGGAACACTGAAGCTTTCTTT.